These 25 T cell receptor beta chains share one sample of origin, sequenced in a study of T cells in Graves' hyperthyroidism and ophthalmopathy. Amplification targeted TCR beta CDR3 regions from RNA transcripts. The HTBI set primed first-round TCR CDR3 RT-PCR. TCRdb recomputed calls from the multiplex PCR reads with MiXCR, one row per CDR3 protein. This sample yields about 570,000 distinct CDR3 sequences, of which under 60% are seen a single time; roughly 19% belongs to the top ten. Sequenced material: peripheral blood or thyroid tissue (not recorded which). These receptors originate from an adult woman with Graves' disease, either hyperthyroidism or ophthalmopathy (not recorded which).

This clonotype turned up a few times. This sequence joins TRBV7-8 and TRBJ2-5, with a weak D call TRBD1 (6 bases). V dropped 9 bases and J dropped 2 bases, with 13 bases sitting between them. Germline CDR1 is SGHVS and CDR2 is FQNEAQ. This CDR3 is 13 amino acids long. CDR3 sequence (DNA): TGTGCCAGTGGGGGCAGGAGTCAAGAGACCCAGTACTTC. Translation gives CASGGRSQETQYF.

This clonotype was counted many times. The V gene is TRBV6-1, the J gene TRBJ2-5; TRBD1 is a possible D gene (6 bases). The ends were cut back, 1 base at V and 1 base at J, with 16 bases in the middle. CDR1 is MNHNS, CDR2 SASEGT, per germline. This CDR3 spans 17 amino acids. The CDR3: CASSEVRGYSFQETQYF. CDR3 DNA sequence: TGTGCCAGCAGTGAAGTCAGGGGATACTCCTTCCAAGAGACCCAGTACTTC.

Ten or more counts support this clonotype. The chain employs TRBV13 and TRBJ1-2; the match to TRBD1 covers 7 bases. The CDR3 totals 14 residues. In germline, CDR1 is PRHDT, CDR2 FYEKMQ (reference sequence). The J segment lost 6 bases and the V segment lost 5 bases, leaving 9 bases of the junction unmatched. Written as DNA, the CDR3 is TGTGCCAGCAGCACCACAGGGGATCCAAATGGCTACACCTTC. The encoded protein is CASSTTGDPNGYTF.

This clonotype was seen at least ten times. This CDR3 is CATSDLASRETQYF. The DNA for the CDR3 is TGTGCCACCAGTGATTTGGCCTCCCGGGAGACCCAGTACTTC. The V and J genes are TRBV24-1 and TRBJ2-5; D remains ambiguous. Deletions cut 0 bases from V and 5 bases from J, with 9 bases between. This CDR3 is 14 amino acids long. Germline V gene lookup returns CDR1 KGHDR and CDR2 SFDVKD.

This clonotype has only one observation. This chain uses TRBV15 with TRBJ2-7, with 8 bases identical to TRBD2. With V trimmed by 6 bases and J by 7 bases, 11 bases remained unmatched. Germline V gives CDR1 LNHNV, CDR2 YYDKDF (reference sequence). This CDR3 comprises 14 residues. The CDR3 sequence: CATRNTGTSSEQYF. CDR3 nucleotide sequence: TGTGCCACCAGAAATACTGGGACTAGTTCTGAGCAGTACTTC. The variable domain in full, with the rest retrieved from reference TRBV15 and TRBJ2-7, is DAMVIQNPRYQVTQFGKPVTLSCSQTLNHNVMYWYQQKSSQAPKLLFHYYDKDFNNEADTPDNFQSRRPNTSFCFLDIRSPGLGDTAMYLCATRNTGTSSEQYFGPGTRLTVT.

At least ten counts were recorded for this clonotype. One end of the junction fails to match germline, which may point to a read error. CDR3 sequence (DNA): TGTGCCAGCAGCGAAGAGGGTCGGCACTACGGCTACACCTTC. Its protein product is CASSEEGRHYGYTF. This chain connects TRBV7-2 to TRBJ1-2; D unresolved. Germline V gene sequence: CDR1 SGHTA, CDR2 FQGNSA. The CDR3 covers 14 residues. Full variable domain (rest looked up from reference TRBV7-2 and TRBJ1-2): GAGVSQSPSNKVTEKGKDVELRCDPISGHTALYWYRQSLGQGLEFLIYFQGNSAPDKSGLPSDRFSAERTGGSVSTLTIQRTQQEDSAVYLCASSEEGRHYGYTFGSGTRLTVV.

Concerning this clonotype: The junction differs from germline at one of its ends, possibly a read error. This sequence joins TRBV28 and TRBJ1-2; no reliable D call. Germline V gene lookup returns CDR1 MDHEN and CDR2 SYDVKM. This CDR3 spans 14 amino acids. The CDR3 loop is CASSLRQAGYGHTF. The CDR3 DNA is TGTGCCAGCAGTTTACGGCAAGCCGGCTATGGCCACACCTTC.

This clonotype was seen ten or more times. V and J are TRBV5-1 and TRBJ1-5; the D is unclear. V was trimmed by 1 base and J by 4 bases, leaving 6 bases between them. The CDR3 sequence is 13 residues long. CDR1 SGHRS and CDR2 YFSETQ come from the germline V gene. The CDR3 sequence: CASSLYGNQPQHF. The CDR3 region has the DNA TGCGCCAGCAGCTTGTACGGAAATCAGCCCCAGCATTTT. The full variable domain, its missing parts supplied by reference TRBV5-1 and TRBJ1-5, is KAGVTQTPRYLIKTRGQQVTLSCSPISGHRSVSWYQQTPGQGLQFLFEYFSETQRNKGNFPGRFSGRQFSNSRSEMNVSTLELGDSALYLCASSLYGNQPQHFGDGTRLSIL.

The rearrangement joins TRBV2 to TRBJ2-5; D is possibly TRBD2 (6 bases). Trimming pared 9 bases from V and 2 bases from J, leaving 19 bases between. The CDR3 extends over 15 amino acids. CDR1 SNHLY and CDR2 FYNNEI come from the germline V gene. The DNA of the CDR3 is TGTGCCAGTAAACGCCGGGACTTGAGTCAAGAGACCCAGTACTTC. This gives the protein CASKRRDLSQETQYF.

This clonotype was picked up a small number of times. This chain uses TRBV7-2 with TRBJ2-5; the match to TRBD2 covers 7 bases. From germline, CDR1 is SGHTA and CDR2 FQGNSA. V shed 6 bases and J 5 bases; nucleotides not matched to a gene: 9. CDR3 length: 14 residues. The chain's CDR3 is CASSEGGGEETQYF. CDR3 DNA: TGTGCCAGCAGTGAAGGTGGGGGGGAGGAGACCCAGTACTTC.

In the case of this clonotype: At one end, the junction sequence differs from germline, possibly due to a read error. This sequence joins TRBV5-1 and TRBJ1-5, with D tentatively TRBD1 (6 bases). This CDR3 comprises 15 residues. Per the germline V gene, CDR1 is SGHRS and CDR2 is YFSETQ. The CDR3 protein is CASSLPTGSDAGELF. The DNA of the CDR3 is TGCGCCAGCAGCTTGCCCACAGGGTCGGACGCCGGGGAGCTGTTT. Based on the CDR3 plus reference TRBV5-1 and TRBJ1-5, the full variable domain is KAGVTQTPRYLIKTRGQQVTLSCSPISGHRSVSWYQQTPGQGLQFLFEYFSETQRNKGNFPGRFSGRQFSNSRSEMNVSTLELGDSALYLCASSLPTGSDAGELFGDGTRLSIL.

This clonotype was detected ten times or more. The CDR3 loop reads CASSPRQGGSPLHF. The CDR3 DNA reads TGTGCCAGCAGCCCGCGACAGGGGGGATCACCCCTCCACTTT. V gene TRBV7-2 combines with J gene TRBJ1-6, with 9 bases matching TRBD1. The V gene's germline CDR1 is SGHTA and CDR2 FQGNSA. This CDR3 comprises 14 residues. Losses at the gene ends were 5 bases for V and 10 bases for J; bases not matched to a gene: 6.

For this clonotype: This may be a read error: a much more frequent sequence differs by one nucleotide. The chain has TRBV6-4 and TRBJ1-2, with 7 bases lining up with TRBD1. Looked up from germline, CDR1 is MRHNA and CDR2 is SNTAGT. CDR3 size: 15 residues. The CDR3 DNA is TGTGCCAGCAGTTACTCTACAGGGGCTAACTATGGCTACACCTTC. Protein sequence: CASSYSTGANYGYTF.

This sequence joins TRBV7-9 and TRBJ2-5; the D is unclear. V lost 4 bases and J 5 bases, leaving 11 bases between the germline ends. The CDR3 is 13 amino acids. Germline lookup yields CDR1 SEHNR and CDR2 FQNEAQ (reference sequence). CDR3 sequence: CASSSTPLETQYF. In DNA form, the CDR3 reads TGTGCCAGCAGCTCAACCCCGTTGGAGACCCAGTACTTC.

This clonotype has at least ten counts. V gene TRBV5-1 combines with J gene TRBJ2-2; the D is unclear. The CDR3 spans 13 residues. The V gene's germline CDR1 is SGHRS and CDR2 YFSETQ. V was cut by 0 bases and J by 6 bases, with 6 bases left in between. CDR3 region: CASSLVNPGELFF. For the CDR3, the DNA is TGCGCCAGCAGCTTGGTGAATCCCGGGGAGCTGTTTTTT.

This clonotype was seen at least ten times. For the CDR3, the DNA is TGTGCCAGCAGCCCGACAGGGTCTAATGAAAAACTGTTTTTT. Residues: CASSPTGSNEKLFF. The V and J genes are TRBV7-9 and TRBJ1-4, with TRBD1 identical over 7 bases. CDR3 size: 14 residues. Germline values: CDR1 SEHNR, CDR2 FQNEAQ (reference sequence). With 5 bases clipped from V and 3 bases from J, the junction kept 3 bases outside the gene matches.

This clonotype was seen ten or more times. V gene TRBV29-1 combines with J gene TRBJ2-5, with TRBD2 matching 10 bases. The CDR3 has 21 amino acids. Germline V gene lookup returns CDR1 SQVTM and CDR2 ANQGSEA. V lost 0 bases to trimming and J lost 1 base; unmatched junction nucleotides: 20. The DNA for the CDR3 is TGCAGCGTTGAAGATCAGGGGGTCCATTCCGGGACTAGCGAACCCCAAGAGACCCAGTACTTC. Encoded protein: CSVEDQGVHSGTSEPQETQYF.

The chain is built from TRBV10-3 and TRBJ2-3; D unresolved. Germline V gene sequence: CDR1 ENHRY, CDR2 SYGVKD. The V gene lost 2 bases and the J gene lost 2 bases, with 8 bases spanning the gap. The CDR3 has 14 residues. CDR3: CAISEGRNTDTQYF. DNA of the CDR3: TGTGCCATCAGTGAGGGTAGGAACACAGATACGCAGTATTTT.

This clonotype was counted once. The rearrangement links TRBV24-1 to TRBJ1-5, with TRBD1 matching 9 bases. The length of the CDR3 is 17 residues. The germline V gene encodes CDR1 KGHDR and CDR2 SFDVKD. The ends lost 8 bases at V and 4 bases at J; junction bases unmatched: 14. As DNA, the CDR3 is TGTGCCACCATTTGGGACATCGGACAGGGGCTGAATCAGCCCCAGCATTTT. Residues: CATIWDIGQGLNQPQHF.

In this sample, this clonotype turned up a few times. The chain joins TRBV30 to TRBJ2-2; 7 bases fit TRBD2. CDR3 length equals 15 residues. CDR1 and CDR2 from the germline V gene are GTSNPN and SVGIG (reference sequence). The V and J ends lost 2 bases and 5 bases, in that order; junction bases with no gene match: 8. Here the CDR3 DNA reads TGTGCCTGGAGTTGGGGAGGGGCAGGAACCGGGGAGCTGTTTTTT. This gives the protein CAWSWGGAGTGELFF.

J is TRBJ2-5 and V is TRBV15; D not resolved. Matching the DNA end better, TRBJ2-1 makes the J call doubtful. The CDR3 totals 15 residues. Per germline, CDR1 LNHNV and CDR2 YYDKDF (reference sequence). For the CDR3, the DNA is TGTGCCACCAGCAGAGATGCCTCGCCATCCTCCGGTCAGTTCTTC. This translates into CATSRDASPSSGQFF.

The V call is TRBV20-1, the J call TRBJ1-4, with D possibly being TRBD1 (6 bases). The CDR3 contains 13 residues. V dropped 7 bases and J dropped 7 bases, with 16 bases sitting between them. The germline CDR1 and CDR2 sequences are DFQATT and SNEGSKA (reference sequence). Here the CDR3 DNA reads TGCAGTGTGAGGGGGGCCTATGGTGAAAAACTGTTTTTT. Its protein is CSVRGAYGEKLFF.

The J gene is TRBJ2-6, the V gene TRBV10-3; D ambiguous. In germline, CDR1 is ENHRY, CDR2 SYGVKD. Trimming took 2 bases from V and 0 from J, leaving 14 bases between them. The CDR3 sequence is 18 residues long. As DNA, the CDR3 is TGTGCCATCAGTGAGGGTGATGGGTTGAGCTCTGGGGCCAACGTCCTGACTTTC. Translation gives CAISEGDGLSSGANVLTF.

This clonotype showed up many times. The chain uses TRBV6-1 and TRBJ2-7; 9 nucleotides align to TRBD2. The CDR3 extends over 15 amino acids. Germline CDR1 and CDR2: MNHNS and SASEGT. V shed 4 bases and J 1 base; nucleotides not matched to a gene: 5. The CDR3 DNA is TGTGCCAGCAGTGGATGGACTAGCGTTTCCTACGAGCAGTACTTC. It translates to CASSGWTSVSYEQYF.

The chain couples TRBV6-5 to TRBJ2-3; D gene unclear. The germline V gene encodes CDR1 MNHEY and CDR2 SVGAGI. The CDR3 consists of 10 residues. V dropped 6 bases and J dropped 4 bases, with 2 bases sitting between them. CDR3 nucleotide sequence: TGTGCCAGCAGCCCAGATACGCAGTATTTT. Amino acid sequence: CASSPDTQYF.